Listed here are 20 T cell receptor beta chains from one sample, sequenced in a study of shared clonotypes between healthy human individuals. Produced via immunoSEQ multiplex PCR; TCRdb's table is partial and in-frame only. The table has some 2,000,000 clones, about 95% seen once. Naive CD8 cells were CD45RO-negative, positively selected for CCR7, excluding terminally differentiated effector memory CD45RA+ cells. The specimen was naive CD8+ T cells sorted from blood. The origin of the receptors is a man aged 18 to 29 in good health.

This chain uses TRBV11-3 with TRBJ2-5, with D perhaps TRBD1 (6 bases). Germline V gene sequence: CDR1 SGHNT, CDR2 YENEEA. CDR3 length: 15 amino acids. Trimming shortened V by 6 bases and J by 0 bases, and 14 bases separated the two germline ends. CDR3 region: CASSIRGRYQETQYF. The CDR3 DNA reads TGTGCCAGCAGTATCAGGGGCCGGTACCAAGAGACCCAGTACTTC.

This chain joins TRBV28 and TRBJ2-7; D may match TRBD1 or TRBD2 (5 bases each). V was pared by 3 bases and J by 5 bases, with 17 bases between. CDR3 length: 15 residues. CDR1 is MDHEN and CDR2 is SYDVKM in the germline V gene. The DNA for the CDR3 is TGTGCCAGCAGTTTCAACCAGGGTGAGGGCCACGAGCAGTACTTC. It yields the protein CASSFNQGEGHEQYF.

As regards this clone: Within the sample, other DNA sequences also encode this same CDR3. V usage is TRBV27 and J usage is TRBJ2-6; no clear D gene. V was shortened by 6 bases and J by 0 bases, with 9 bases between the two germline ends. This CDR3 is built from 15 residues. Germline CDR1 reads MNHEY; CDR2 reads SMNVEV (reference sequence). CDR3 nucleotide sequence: TGTGCCAGCAGCATTTTGGGCTCTGGGGCCAACGTCCTGACTTTC. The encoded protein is CASSILGSGANVLTF. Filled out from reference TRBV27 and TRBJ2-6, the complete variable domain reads EAQVTQNPRYLITVTGKKLTVTCSQNMNHEYMSWYRQDPGLGLRQIYYSMNVEVTDKGDVPEGYKVSRKEKRNFPLILESPSPNQTSLYFCASSILGSGANVLTFGAGSRLTVL.

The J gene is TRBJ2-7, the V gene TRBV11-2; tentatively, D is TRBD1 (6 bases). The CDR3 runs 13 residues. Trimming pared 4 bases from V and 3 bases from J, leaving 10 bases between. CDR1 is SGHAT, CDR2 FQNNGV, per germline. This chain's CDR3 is CASSSPDSYEQYF. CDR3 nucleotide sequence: TGTGCCAGCAGCTCCCCGGACAGCTACGAGCAGTACTTC.

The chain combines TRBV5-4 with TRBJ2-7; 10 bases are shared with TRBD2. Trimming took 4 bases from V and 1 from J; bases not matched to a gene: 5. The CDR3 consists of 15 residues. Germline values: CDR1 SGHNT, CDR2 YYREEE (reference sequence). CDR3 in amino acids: CASSLGTSASYEQYF. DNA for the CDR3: TGTGCCAGCAGCCTGGGGACTAGCGCTTCCTACGAGCAGTACTTC.

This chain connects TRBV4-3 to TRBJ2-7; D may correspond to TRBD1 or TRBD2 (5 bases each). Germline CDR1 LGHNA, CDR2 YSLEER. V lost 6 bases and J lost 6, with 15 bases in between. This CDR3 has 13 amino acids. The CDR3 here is CASSHLEGPEQYF. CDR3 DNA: TGCGCCAGCAGTCACCTCGAGGGGCCCGAGCAGTACTTC.

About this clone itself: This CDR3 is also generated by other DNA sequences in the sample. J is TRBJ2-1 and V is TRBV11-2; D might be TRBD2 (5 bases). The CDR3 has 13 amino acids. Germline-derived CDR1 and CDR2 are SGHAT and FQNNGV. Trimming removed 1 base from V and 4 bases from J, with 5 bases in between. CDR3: CASSLGGYNEQFF. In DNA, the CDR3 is TGTGCCAGCAGCTTAGGAGGGTACAATGAGCAGTTCTTC.

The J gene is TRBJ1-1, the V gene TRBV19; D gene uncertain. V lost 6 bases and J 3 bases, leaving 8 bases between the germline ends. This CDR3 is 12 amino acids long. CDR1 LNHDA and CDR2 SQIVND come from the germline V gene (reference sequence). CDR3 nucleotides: TGTGCCAGTAGCAGAGGTTACACTGAAGCTTTCTTT. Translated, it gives CASSRGYTEAFF.

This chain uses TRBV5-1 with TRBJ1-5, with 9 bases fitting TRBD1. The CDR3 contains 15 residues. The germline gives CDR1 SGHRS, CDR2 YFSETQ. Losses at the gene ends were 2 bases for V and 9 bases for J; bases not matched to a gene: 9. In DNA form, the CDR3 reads TGCGCCAGCAGCTTAAGGACAGGGGAATGGAGGCCCCAGCATTTT. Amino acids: CASSLRTGEWRPQHF.

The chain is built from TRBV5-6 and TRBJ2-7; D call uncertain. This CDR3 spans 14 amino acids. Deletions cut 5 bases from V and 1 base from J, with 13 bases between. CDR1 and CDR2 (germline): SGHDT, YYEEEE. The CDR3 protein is CASSQASNSYEQYF. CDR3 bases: TGTGCCAGCAGTCAGGCTAGTAATTCCTACGAGCAGTACTTC.

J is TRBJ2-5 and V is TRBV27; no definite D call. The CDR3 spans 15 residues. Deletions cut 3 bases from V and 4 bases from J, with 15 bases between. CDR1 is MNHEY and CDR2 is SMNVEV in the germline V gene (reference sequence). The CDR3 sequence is CASSLAPHLAETQYF. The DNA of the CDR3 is TGTGCCAGCAGTTTGGCCCCCCATTTGGCAGAGACCCAGTACTTC.

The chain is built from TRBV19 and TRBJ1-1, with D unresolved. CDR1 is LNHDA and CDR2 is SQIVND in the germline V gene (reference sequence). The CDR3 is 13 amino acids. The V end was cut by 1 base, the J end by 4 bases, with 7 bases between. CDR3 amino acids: CASSIALGTEAFF. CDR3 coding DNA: TGTGCCAGTAGTATAGCCCTGGGCACTGAAGCTTTCTTT.

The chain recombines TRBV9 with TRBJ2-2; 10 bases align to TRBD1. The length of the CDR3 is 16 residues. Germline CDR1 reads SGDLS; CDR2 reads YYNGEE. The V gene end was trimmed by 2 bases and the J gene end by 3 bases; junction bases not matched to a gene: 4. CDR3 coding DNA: TGTGCCAGCAGCGTGTGGACAGGGGGTGACACCGGGGAGCTGTTTTTT. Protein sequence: CASSVWTGGDTGELFF.

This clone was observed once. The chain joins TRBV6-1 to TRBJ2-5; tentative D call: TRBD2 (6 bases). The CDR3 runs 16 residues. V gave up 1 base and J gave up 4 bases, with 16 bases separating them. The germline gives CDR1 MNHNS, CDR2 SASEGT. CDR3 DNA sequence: TGTGCCAGCAGTGAAGACTTACGGGACTCCCTAGAGACCCAGTACTTC. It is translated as CASSEDLRDSLETQYF.

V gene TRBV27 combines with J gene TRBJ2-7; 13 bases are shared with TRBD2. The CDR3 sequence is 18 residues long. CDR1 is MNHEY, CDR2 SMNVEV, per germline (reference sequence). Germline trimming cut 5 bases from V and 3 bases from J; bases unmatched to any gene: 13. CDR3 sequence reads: CASSLTGTSGNWVYEQYF. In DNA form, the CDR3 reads TGTGCCAGCAGTCTTACCGGGACTAGCGGGAATTGGGTCTACGAGCAGTACTTC.

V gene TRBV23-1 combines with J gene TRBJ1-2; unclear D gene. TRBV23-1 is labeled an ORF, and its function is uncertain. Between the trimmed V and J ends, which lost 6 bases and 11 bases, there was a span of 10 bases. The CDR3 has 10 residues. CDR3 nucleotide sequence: TGCGCCAGCAGCCAACCGGGGTACACCTTC. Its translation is CASSQPGYTF.

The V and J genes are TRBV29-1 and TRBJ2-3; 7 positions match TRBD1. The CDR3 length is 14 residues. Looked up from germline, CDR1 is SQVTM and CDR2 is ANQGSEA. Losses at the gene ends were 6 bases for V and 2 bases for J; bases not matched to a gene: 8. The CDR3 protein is CSVVAGTDTDTQYF. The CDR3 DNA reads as TGCAGCGTAGTAGCCGGGACAGACACAGATACGCAGTATTTT.

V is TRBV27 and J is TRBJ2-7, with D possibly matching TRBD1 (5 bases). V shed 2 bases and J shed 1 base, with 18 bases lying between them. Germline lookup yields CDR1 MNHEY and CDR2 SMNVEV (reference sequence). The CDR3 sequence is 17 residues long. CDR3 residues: CASSLQFQGEASYEQYF. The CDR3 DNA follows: TGTGCCAGCAGTTTACAGTTTCAGGGCGAGGCGTCCTACGAGCAGTACTTC.

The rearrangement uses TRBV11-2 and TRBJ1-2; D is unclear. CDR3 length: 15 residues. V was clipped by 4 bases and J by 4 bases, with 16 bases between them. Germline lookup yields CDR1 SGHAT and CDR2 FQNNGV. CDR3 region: CASSSPLDFFYGYTF. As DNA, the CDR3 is TGTGCCAGCAGCTCACCCCTGGACTTTTTCTATGGCTACACCTTC.

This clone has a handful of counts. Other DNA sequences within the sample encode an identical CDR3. The DNA for the CDR3 is TGCGCCAGCAGCCCTTTAATGAACACTGAAGCTTTCTTT. This gives the protein CASSPLMNTEAFF. The chain couples TRBV4-1 to TRBJ1-1, with D unclear. Germline assignment: CDR1 MGHRA and CDR2 YSYEKL. Trimming shortened V by 4 bases and J by 0 bases, and 6 bases separated the two germline ends. The CDR3 totals 13 residues.